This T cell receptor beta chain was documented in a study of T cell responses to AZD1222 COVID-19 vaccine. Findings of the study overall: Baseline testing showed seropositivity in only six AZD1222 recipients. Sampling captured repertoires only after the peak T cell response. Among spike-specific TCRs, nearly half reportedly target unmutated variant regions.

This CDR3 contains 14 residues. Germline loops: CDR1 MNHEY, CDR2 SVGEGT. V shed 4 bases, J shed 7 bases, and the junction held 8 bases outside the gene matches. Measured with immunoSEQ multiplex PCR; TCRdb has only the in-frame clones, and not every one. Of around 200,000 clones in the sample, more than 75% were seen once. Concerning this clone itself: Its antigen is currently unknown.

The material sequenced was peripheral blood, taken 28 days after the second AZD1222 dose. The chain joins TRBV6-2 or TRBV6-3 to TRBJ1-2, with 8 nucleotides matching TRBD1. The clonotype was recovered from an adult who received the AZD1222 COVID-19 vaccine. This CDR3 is CASSSGQGASGYTF. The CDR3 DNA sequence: TGTGCCAGCAGTTCTGGTCAGGGGGCGTCTGGCTACACCTTC.